These T cell receptor beta chains were read from a single sample in a study of blood T cell repertoires in COVID-19. Sequenced by immunoSEQ multiplex PCR; TCRdb stores in-frame clones only, minus some. The sample has 110,000 to 150,000 clones, approximately 88% seen once. Specimen: peripheral blood. Receptor source: a woman between 50 and 59 years old with acute or convalescent COVID-19. Each CDR3 is given with its conserved first and last residue. The D gene is left open where the match is weak. Part of the rows lack a size; the others show once, few, many or a class for expanded clones.

v_call	d_call	clone_size	j_call	cdr3_aa	cdr3_nt
TRBV5-1	TRBD2	.	TRBJ2-2	CASSATSGRIITGELFF	TGCGCCAGCAGCGCCACTAGCGGGAGGATAATCACCGGGGAGCTGTTTTTT
TRBV14	.	.	TRBJ1-1	CASSQVSTFDIPEAFF	TGTGCCAGCAGCCAAGTCTCCACCTTTGACATCCCTGAAGCTTTCTTT
TRBV11-1	.	.	TRBJ2-7	CASSLAIGDWEQYF	TGTGCCAGCAGCTTAGCGATCGGGGACTGGGAGCAGTACTTC
TRBV12-3/TRBV12-4	.	.	TRBJ1-6	CASSGGNSPLHF	TGTGCCAGCAGTGGGGGGAATTCACCCCTCCACTTT
TRBV2	.	.	TRBJ1-4	CASRAISTNEKLFF	TGTGCCAGCAGGGCAATATCAACTAATGAAAAACTGTTTTTT
TRBV24-1	.	.	TRBJ2-1	CATSDPERKGQFF	TGTGCCACCAGTGACCCTGAGCGGAAGGGCCAGTTCTTC
TRBV4-1	.	once	TRBJ1-5	CASSQERDPHQPQHF	TGCGCCAGCAGCCAGGAGCGGGACCCTCATCAGCCCCAGCATTTT
TRBV7-3	.	.	TRBJ2-3	CASSHSTGSTDTQYF	TGTGCCAGCAGCCACAGTACAGGGAGCACAGATACGCAGTATTTT
TRBV5-1	TRBD1	.	TRBJ1-2	CASSLVPGQGSGGYTF	TGCGCCAGCAGCTTGGTCCCGGGACAGGGTTCTGGTGGCTACACCTTC
TRBV9	.	once	TRBJ2-2	CASTPGASKSGELFF	TGTGCCAGCACCCCTGGAGCTAGTAAATCCGGGGAGCTGTTTTTT
TRBV9	.	.	TRBJ2-7	CASSVGPPSEQYF	TGTGCCAGCAGCGTAGGGCCCCCCTCCGAGCAGTACTTC
TRBV27	TRBD1	.	TRBJ1-1	CASSSTGAEAFF	TGTGCCAGCAGCTCGACAGGGGCTGAAGCTTTCTTT
TRBV6-5	.	.	TRBJ1-1	CASSTQGSNTEAFF	TGTGCCAGCAGCACTCAGGGGTCGAACACTGAAGCTTTCTTT
TRBV28	TRBD1	.	TRBJ1-1	CASSLSLSSGQGGTEAFF	TGTGCCAGCAGTTTAAGTTTAAGCTCAGGACAGGGAGGCACTGAAGCTTTCTTT
TRBV19	.	.	TRBJ2-7	CASSINFSYEQYF	TGTGCCAGTAGTATTAACTTCTCCTACGAGCAGTACTTC
TRBV5-1	.	.	TRBJ1-1	CASSPYTTLNTEAFF	TGCGCCAGCAGCCCGTACACAACCCTGAACACTGAAGCTTTCTTT
TRBV2	TRBD1	few	TRBJ1-4	CASKSGRGLEKLFF	TGTGCCAGCAAGTCTGGCAGGGGGCTTGAAAAACTGTTTTTT
TRBV11-2	TRBD2	.	TRBJ2-1	CASSPRPGGYNEQFF	TGTGCCAGCAGCCCCCGGCCGGGAGGATACAATGAGCAGTTCTTC
TRBV15	.	.	TRBJ1-3	CATSSPPGSGDGNTIYF	TGTGCCACCAGCAGCCCCCCGGGGTCAGGGGACGGAAACACCATATATTTT
TRBV6-4	TRBD2	.	TRBJ2-3	CASSDSTGGQTQYF	TGTGCCAGCAGTGACTCGACGGGGGGGCAGACGCAGTATTTT
TRBV24-1	.	few	TRBJ1-2	CATSDHQEAYGYTF	TGTGCCACCAGTGATCACCAGGAGGCCTATGGCTACACCTTC
TRBV29-1	TRBD1	few	TRBJ1-2	CSGQGAKGYTF	TGCAGCGGGCAGGGGGCAAAGGGCTACACCTTC
TRBV2	.	.	TRBJ1-5	CASTGGGGPSNQPQHF	TGTGCCAGCACCGGAGGCGGGGGCCCAAGCAATCAGCCCCAGCATTTT
TRBV5-5	.	.	TRBJ1-1	CASSTRNTEAFF	TGTGCCAGCAGCACCAGGAACACTGAAGCTTTCTTT
TRBV27	.	.	TRBJ2-7	CASRMGLAAAPYEQYF	TGTGCCAGCCGCATGGGACTGGCGGCGGCTCCCTACGAGCAGTACTTC
TRBV3-1/TRBV3-2	TRBD1	.	TRBJ2-2	CASSQAGQGGELFF	TGTGCCAGCAGCCAGGCCGGACAGGGTGGGGAGCTGTTTTTT
TRBV6-5	.	few	TRBJ1-1	CASSYHRANTEAFF	TGTGCCAGCAGTTACCACAGGGCGAACACTGAAGCTTTCTTT
TRBV5-1	TRBD2	few	TRBJ2-5	CASSLAGTSVPETQYF	TGCGCCAGCAGCTTGGCCGGGACTAGCGTCCCCGAGACCCAGTACTTC
TRBV3-1/TRBV3-2	TRBD1	.	TRBJ2-3	CASSQRQGGGTDTQYF	TGTGCCAGCAGCCAACGACAGGGGGGAGGGACAGATACGCAGTATTTT
TRBV30	.	few	TRBJ2-7	CAGSRASYEQYF	TGTGCCGGGTCCAGGGCTTCCTACGAGCAGTACTTC
TRBV20-1	.	few	TRBJ1-3	CSASRAGSFSGNTIYF	TGCAGTGCTAGTCGGGCAGGGTCGTTCTCTGGAAACACCATATATTTT
TRBV28	TRBD1	.	TRBJ1-2	CASRLPPGGSYGYTF	TGTGCCAGCAGACTCCCCCCAGGGGGGAGCTATGGCTACACCTTC
TRBV19	TRBD2	.	TRBJ2-7	CASSGTSVSYEQYF	TGTGCCAGTAGCGGGACTAGCGTTTCCTACGAGCAGTACTTC
TRBV11-3	.	.	TRBJ2-5	CASSLERFRDTNQETQYF	TGTGCCAGCAGCTTAGAGAGGTTTCGGGACACCAACCAAGAGACCCAGTACTTC
TRBV9	.	.	TRBJ1-2	CASSVDGENYGYTF	TGTGCCAGCAGCGTAGATGGAGAAAACTATGGCTACACCTTC
TRBV28	.	.	TRBJ1-6	CASSLTGDNSPLHF	TGTGCCAGCAGTCTGACAGGAGATAATTCACCCCTCCACTTT
TRBV7-2	TRBD1	.	TRBJ1-1	CASSLRARGQDEAFF	TGTGCCAGCAGCTTACGCGCCAGGGGGCAAGATGAAGCTTTCTTT
TRBV6-2/TRBV6-3	TRBD2	.	TRBJ2-7	CASSYGTSGDYEQYF	TGTGCCAGCAGTTACGGGACTAGCGGGGATTACGAGCAGTACTTC
TRBV27	.	.	TRBJ2-7	CASSSGTQSYEQYF	TGTGCCAGCAGTTCCGGGACACAAAGCTACGAGCAGTACTTC
TRBV12-3/TRBV12-4	TRBD1	.	TRBJ1-2	CASRRTGSGYTF	TGTGCCAGCAGACGGACAGGGTCCGGCTACACCTTC
TRBV19	TRBD2	.	TRBJ2-2	CASRTGTRGSGELFF	TGTGCCAGTAGAACAGGGACTAGGGGGTCCGGGGAGCTGTTTTTT
TRBV5-4	TRBD2	.	TRBJ2-3	CASSLPGTSGTDTQYF	TGTGCCAGCAGCTTGCCAGGGACTAGCGGCACAGATACGCAGTATTTT
TRBV18	.	.	TRBJ1-4	CASSREGYNEKLFF	TGTGCCAGCTCGCGGGAAGGATATAATGAAAAACTGTTTTTT
TRBV5-6	.	once	TRBJ2-1	CASSPDLAGEQFF	TGTGCCAGCAGCCCCGACTTGGCGGGTGAGCAGTTCTTC
TRBV10-3	.	.	TRBJ1-2	CAISDRDTSYGYTF	TGTGCCATCAGTGACCGGGACACTTCCTATGGCTACACCTTC